Presented here are 22 T cell receptor beta chains from one specimen sequenced in a study of T cells after yellow fever vaccination. TCRdb used MiXCR to reprocess the 5' RACE reads, holding one entry per CDR3 protein. The sample gives around 100,000 distinct CDR3 sequences, roughly 6% of which show up once; over 40% is in the top ten. Source: CD8+ T cells sorted from PBMCs, taken 10 days after the yellow fever booster vaccination. These receptors all stem from a man between 18 and 29 years old who received the YFV17D yellow fever vaccine.

This clonotype showed up many times. V usage is TRBV3-1 and J usage is TRBJ2-3, with a weak D call TRBD2 (6 bases). The CDR3 is 14 residues long. Germline V gene data show CDR1 as LGHDT and CDR2 as YNNKEL (reference sequence). V lost 4 bases and J 4 bases, leaving 12 bases between the germline ends. The CDR3: CASSRGGVPDTQYF. CDR3 in DNA: TGTGCCAGCAGCCGCGGCGGGGTCCCAGATACGCAGTATTTT.

The chain has TRBV23-1 and TRBJ1-4; D gene unclear. TRBV23-1 counts as an open reading frame of uncertain function. This CDR3 has 18 amino acids. Trimming took off 0 bases at V and 7 bases at J, with 21 bases between the two ends. CDR3 nucleotides: TGCGCCAGCAGTCAATCAGGTCAGGAAATGAAGCTCTGTGAAAAACTGTTTTTT. Translating it yields CASSQSGQEMKLCEKLFF.

In this sample, this clonotype turned up a few times. The chain uses TRBV29-1 and TRBJ1-5; D is perhaps TRBD1 (6 bases). V was clipped by 3 bases and J by 3 bases, with 9 bases between them. The length of the CDR3 is 13 residues. Germline V gene sequence: CDR1 SQVTM, CDR2 ANQGSEA. CDR3 in DNA: TGCAGCGTTGATCAGGGGCCCAATCAGCCCCAGCATTTT. Residues: CSVDQGPNQPQHF. Drawing the rest from reference TRBV29-1 and TRBJ1-5, the complete variable domain is SAVISQKPSRDICQRGTSLTIQCQVDSQVTMMFWYRQQPGQSLTLIATANQGSEATYESGFVIDKFPISRPNLTFSTLTVSNMSPEDSSIYLCSVDQGPNQPQHFGDGTRLSIL.

The chain is built from TRBV12-3 or TRBV12-4 and TRBJ2-3; no reliable D call. This CDR3 has 13 residues. V was trimmed by 6 bases and J by 4 bases, leaving 11 bases between them. Written as DNA, the CDR3 is TGTGCCAGCAGCCCCGCTTATCCAGATACGCAGTATTTT. Amino acid sequence: CASSPAYPDTQYF.

There are many counts of this clonotype. This chain joins TRBV6-2 or TRBV6-3 and TRBJ2-1, with 7 bases identical to TRBD1. The junction had 9 bases not matched to a gene; V was cut back by 5 bases and J by 5 bases. Germline V CDR1 and CDR2: MNHEY, SVGEGT. The CDR3 has 15 amino acids. CDR3 bases: TGTGCCAGCAGTAGCGCCGGGACAGAGGACAATGAGCAGTTCTTC. Translating it yields CASSSAGTEDNEQFF.

This clonotype occurred many times. The rearrangement links TRBV7-8 to TRBJ2-1; perhaps D is TRBD1 or TRBD2 (6 bases each). Trimming removed 3 bases at V and 8 bases at J, with 23 bases between. This CDR3 region has 17 residues. Germline CDR1 is SGHVS and CDR2 is FQNEAQ. The CDR3: CASSFRIGGPGGHEQFF. DNA for the CDR3: TGTGCCAGCAGCTTTCGGATAGGGGGGCCCGGTGGGCATGAGCAGTTCTTC.

This clonotype was detected only a few times. The chain employs TRBV7-9 and TRBJ1-3, with D perhaps matching TRBD1 (5 bases). In germline, CDR1 is SEHNR, CDR2 FQNEAQ (reference sequence). This CDR3 is built from 19 residues. Trimming cost V 4 bases and J 2 bases, with 24 bases left between them. CDR3 sequence (DNA): TGTGCCAGCAGCTCATCGACACCAAAGGCAGGGTCCCCTGGAAACACCATATATTTT. Its protein product is CASSSSTPKAGSPGNTIYF.

There are a few counts of this clonotype. V is TRBV7-9 and J is TRBJ2-4; TRBD2 is a possible D gene (5 bases). Germline-derived CDR1 and CDR2 are SEHNR and FQNEAQ (reference sequence). There are 14 residues in the CDR3. The V end lost 5 bases, the J end lost 5 bases, and 13 bases lay between the germline ends. CDR3 region: CASSEQKGENIQYF. The CDR3 nucleotides are TGTGCCAGCAGCGAACAGAAGGGAGAAAACATTCAGTACTTC.

This clonotype came up a few times. The chain uses TRBV9 and TRBJ2-1, with TRBD1 matching 7 bases. Germline assignment: CDR1 SGDLS and CDR2 YYNGEE. V was clipped by 3 bases and J by 4 bases; unmatched bases: 10. The CDR3 is made up of 16 amino acids. The CDR3 DNA reads TGTGCCAGCAGCGCGACCCCCGGGACAGCTTACAATGAGCAGTTCTTC. Translation: CASSATPGTAYNEQFF.

In its sample, this clonotype was seen a few times. V usage is TRBV29-1 and J usage is TRBJ2-2, with 7 bases lining up with TRBD2. Germline CDR1 and CDR2: SQVTM and ANQGSEA. The CDR3 is 14 residues long. The J segment lost 6 bases and the V segment lost 0 bases, leaving 4 bases of the junction unmatched. In DNA form, the CDR3 reads TGCAGCGTTGAAGATCCGGGGAGGGCCGGGGAGCTGTTTTTT. It encodes CSVEDPGRAGELFF.

Concerning this clonotype itself: One base away lies a much larger clone, so this may be a sequencing read error. CDR3 in amino acids: CASSPIGGQDITGELFF. The CDR3 DNA sequence: TGTGCCAGCAGCCCAATCGGGGGACAGGACATCACCGGGGAGCTGTTTTTT. The rearrangement joins TRBV6-5 to TRBJ2-2; the match to TRBD1 covers 8 bases. The CDR3 has 17 residues. J was trimmed by 4 bases and V by 6 bases; bases with no gene match: 13. Germline CDR1 is MNHEY and CDR2 is SVGAGI.

The chain couples TRBV7-6 to TRBJ2-6; D remains ambiguous. Trimming pared 5 bases from V and 1 base from J, leaving 30 bases between. Germline assignment: CDR1 SGHVS and CDR2 FNYEAQ. This CDR3 is 22 amino acids long. The CDR3 loop is CASSTDLSSLGPPFSGANVLTF. The CDR3, as DNA: TGTGCCAGCAGCACAGATCTGTCATCCCTGGGTCCCCCCTTTTCTGGGGCCAACGTCCTGACTTTC.

The chain links TRBV14 to TRBJ1-1; possible D gene TRBD1, 6 bases. The CDR3 loop spans 13 amino acids. Trimming pared 5 bases from V and 2 bases from J, leaving 9 bases between. Looked up from germline, CDR1 is SGHDN and CDR2 is FVKESK. CDR3: CASSWTANTEAFF. Here the CDR3 DNA reads TGTGCCAGCAGCTGGACAGCCAACACTGAAGCTTTCTTT.

This clonotype has only a few counts. J is TRBJ2-2 and V is TRBV6-5; 7 bases are a match to TRBD1. CDR3 length: 16 residues. Germline V CDR1 and CDR2: MNHEY, SVGAGI. V lost 2 bases and J lost 9; bases outside the gene matches: 12. Here the CDR3 DNA reads TGTGCCAGCAGTTACACCCGGACAGGTTATTTGAGGGAGCTGTTTTTT. Encoded protein: CASSYTRTGYLRELFF.

The chain carries TRBV19 and TRBJ2-7, with TRBD1 as a possible D gene (5 bases). The V end lost 3 bases, the J end lost 3 bases, and 9 bases lay between the germline ends. This CDR3 comprises 13 residues. Germline V lookup: CDR1 LNHDA, CDR2 SQIVND (reference sequence). Here the CDR3 DNA reads TGTGCCAGTAGTATGTGGCAGGGCTACGAGCAGTACTTC. It translates to CASSMWQGYEQYF.

The chain combines TRBV12-3 or TRBV12-4 with TRBJ2-1; D remains ambiguous. CDR3 length: 12 amino acids. The V end lost 2 bases, the J end lost 9 bases, and 8 bases lay between the germline ends. CDR3: CASSLNNAEQFF. As DNA, the CDR3 is TGTGCCAGCAGTTTAAATAACGCTGAGCAGTTCTTC.

This clonotype was counted a few times. V and J are TRBV5-4 and TRBJ2-4; no definite D call. The CDR3 has 13 amino acids. Per germline, CDR1 SGHNT and CDR2 YYREEE (reference sequence). The ends were cut back, 4 bases at V and 0 bases at J, with 5 bases in the middle. The CDR3 DNA reads as TGTGCCAGCAGCCCGGTAGCCAAAAACATTCAGTACTTC. Protein: CASSPVAKNIQYF.

DNA of the CDR3: TGTGCCAGCAGTGCGACAGGGGGCTTTTCAACCTACGAGCAGTACGTC. Protein: CASSATGGFSTYEQYV. The rearrangement links TRBV2 to TRBJ2-7, with TRBD1 matching over 10 bases. Germline trimming cut 4 bases from V and 2 bases from J; bases unmatched to any gene: 8. This CDR3 region has 16 residues. Germline V gene lookup returns CDR1 SNHLY and CDR2 FYNNEI.

This clonotype was seen ten or more times. The genes are TRBV7-9 and TRBJ2-3, with no clear D. The CDR3 covers 14 residues. Germline V gene lookup returns CDR1 SEHNR and CDR2 FQNEAQ (reference sequence). With 1 base removed from V and 2 bases from J, the gap between germline ends came to 7 bases. CDR3 protein: CASSLETATDTQYF. The CDR3 bases are TGTGCCAGCAGCTTAGAGACGGCCACAGATACGCAGTATTTT.

The rearrangement links TRBV4-1 to TRBJ2-3; 14 bases are a match to TRBD2. With 5 bases clipped from V and 4 bases from J, the junction kept 5 bases outside the gene matches. The CDR3 is 16 residues long. Germline CDR1 MGHRA, CDR2 YSYEKL. The CDR3 nucleotides are TGCGCCAGCAGCAAACAGGGACTAGCGGGGGCAGATACGCAGTATTTT. Its translation: CASSKQGLAGADTQYF.

V and J are TRBV9 and TRBJ1-2, with D unresolved. Between the trimmed V and J ends, which lost 2 bases and 2 bases, there was a span of 13 bases. This CDR3 has 15 residues. Germline V gives CDR1 SGDLS, CDR2 YYNGEE. Written as DNA, the CDR3 is TGTGCCAGCAGCGTTGCCGAAACGGTGAACTATGGCTACACCTTC. Translating gives CASSVAETVNYGYTF.

This clonotype was recorded a few times. The rearrangement uses TRBV6-2 or TRBV6-3 and TRBJ2-7; TRBD2 might be the D (5 bases). CDR1 and CDR2 (germline): MNHEY, SVGEGT. V was pared by 2 bases and J by 2 bases, with 13 bases between. The CDR3 has 15 residues. CDR3 DNA: TGTGCCAGCAGTTACACCGAAGTGAGGGCCTACGAGCAGTACTTC. Translated: CASSYTEVRAYEQYF.